This T cell receptor beta chain emerged from a study of blood T cell repertoires in COVID-19. Across the study: The United States, Italy and Spain provided the acute and convalescent COVID-19 samples. Sources were T cells, B-cell-depleted T cells, or PBMCs; the material itself was cDNA or gDNA.

Libraries were prepared by immunoSEQ multiplex PCR; TCRdb keeps only in-frame clonotypes and omits some of them. The sample carries approximately 140,000 clones, 84% recorded once. The participants were between roughly 18 and 100 years old and came from under 25 US areas. Sequenced: PBMCs or T cells enriched from blood (not recorded which). The TCR comes from a woman aged 45-59 years with acute COVID-19.

CDR3 nucleotide sequence: TGTGCCAGCAGTTCATACCGGGACAGGGGCTATGGCTACACCTTC. Protein sequence: CASSSYRDRGYGYTF. The chain recombines TRBV27 with TRBJ1-2; 10 nucleotides line up with TRBD1. Per germline, CDR1 MNHEY and CDR2 SMNVEV (reference sequence). The V and J ends lost 4 bases and 4 bases, in that order; junction bases with no gene match: 6. The CDR3 length is 15 residues.